This TCR beta chain was profiled in a study of cytomegalovirus exposure and HLA in healthy donors. The primer mix had 60 Vbeta and 13 Jbeta primers. Assay used: immunoSEQ multiplex PCR; TCRdb lists only in-frame clones, some missing. The sample shows about 94,000 clones, over 50% of them seen only once. Germline CDR1 is SGHAT and CDR2 is FQDESV (reference sequence). V dropped 6 bases and J dropped 13; count of bases not matched to a gene: 9. The CDR3 length is 13 residues. The genes are TRBV11-1 and TRBJ1-6; 7 positions agree with TRBD1. The source material was PBMCs. This TCR came from a man aged 30 to 39 in good health and CMV-seronegative. In DNA, the CDR3 is TGTGCCAGCAGTATCGGGACAGCTGCTCCCCTCCACTTT. Its protein is CASSIGTAAPLHF.